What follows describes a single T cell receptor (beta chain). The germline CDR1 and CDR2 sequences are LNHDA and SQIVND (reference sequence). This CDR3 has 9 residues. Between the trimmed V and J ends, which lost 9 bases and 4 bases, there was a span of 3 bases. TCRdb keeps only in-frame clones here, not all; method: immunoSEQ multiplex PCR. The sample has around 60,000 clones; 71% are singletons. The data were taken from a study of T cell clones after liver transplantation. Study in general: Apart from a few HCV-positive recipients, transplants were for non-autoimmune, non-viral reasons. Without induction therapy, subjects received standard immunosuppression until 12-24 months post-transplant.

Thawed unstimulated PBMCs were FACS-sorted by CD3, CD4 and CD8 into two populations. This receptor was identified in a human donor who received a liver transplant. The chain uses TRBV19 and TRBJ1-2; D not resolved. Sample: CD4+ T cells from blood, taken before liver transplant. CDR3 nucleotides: TGTGCCAGCGGCTATGGCTACACCTTC. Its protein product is CASGYGYTF.